The T cell receptor beta chain under discussion was sequenced for a study of T cell responses to AZD1222 COVID-19 vaccine. Germline CDR1 and CDR2: MNHEY and SVGEGT. The ends were cut back, 5 bases at V and 5 bases at J, with 7 bases in the middle. This CDR3 has 11 amino acids. In the case of this clone: Antigen specificity is unknown.

The data were produced by immunoSEQ multiplex PCR, yet TCRdb's version contains in-frame clones alone and is incomplete. The data contain about 210,000 clones, approximately 94% of them singletons. Overall study results and limits: Possibly, clonal diversity was underestimated; donors were largely white British and included more females.

The sequenced sample was peripheral blood, obtained 28 days after the second dose of the MenACWY control vaccine. The source of this sequence is an adult who received the MenACWY meningococcal vaccine as a control. The chain recombines TRBV6-2 or TRBV6-3 with TRBJ2-7; unclear D gene. CDR3 sequence (DNA): TGTGCCAGCAGTACAGTCCACGAGCAGTACTTC. The encoded protein is CASSTVHEQYF.